This T cell receptor (beta chain) derives from a study of CD8 T cells in ankylosing spondylitis. Study observations and caveats: Within matched ankylosing spondylitis synovial fluid, disease-linked clones were reportedly significantly enriched. A TCR beta motif of fewer than ten highly homologous variants seemed to mark ankylosing spondylitis blood. The authors found the disease-linked clones to be CD8+ and relatively rare in peripheral blood.

This CDR3 is built from 13 residues. Unmatched junction bases numbered 2, after V lost 8 bases and J lost 1 base. CDR1 and CDR2 (germline): MNHNS, SASEGT. This clonotype has a handful of counts. Its antigen is not identified. Preparation of TCR beta libraries was done by quantitative 5'-RACE with molecular barcodes. Via MiXCR, TCRdb re-called the 5' RACE reads, giving one row per CDR3 protein. The table lists about 340,000 distinct CDR3 sequences, 14% to 15% of them singletons. Sequencing was carried out using blood, either unsorted or a sorted T cell fraction (not recorded which). This sequence was found in a male donor with ankylosing spondylitis or in good health (not recorded which). The V and J genes are TRBV6-1 and TRBJ1-5; TRBD1 matches at 7 bases. CDR3 DNA sequence: TGTGCCAGCGGACAGGCGAGCAATCAGCCCCAGCATTTT. It translates to CASGQASNQPQHF.